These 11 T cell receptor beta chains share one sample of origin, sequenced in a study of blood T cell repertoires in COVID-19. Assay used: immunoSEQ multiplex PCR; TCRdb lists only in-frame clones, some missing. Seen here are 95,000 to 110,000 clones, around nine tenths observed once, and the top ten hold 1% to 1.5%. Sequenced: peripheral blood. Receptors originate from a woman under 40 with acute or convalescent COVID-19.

This CDR3 reads CASSVPGQPDTEAFF. The CDR3 coding sequence is TGCGCCAGCAGCGTACCGGGACAGCCAGACACTGAAGCTTTCTTT. V gene TRBV5-1 combines with J gene TRBJ1-1, with 7 bases identical to TRBD1. The CDR3 sequence is 15 residues long. V dropped 4 bases and J dropped 3; count of bases not matched to a gene: 9. Germline CDR1 reads SGHRS; CDR2 reads YFSETQ. The full variable domain, its missing parts supplied by reference TRBV5-1 and TRBJ1-1, is KAGVTQTPRYLIKTRGQQVTLSCSPISGHRSVSWYQQTPGQGLQFLFEYFSETQRNKGNFPGRFSGRQFSNSRSEMNVSTLELGDSALYLCASSVPGQPDTEAFFGQGTRLTVV.

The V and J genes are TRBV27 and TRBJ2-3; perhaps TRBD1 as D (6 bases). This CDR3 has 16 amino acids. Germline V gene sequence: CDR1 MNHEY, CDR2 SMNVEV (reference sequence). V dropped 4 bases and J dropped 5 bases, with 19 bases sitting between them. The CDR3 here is CASSSNPAQGIDTQYF. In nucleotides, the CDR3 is TGTGCCAGCAGTTCAAACCCAGCACAGGGAATAGATACGCAGTATTTT.

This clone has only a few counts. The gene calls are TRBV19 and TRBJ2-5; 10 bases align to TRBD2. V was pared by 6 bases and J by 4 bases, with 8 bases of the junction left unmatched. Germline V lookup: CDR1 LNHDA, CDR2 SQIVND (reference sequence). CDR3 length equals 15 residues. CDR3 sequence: CASRTSSGGRETQYF. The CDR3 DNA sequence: TGTGCCAGTAGAACATCTAGCGGGGGACGAGAGACCCAGTACTTC. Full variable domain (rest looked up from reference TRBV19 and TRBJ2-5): DGGITQSPKYLFRKEGQNVTLSCEQNLNHDAMYWYRQDPGQGLRLIYYSQIVNDFQKGDIAEGYSVSREKKESFPLTVTSAQKNPTAFYLCASRTSSGGRETQYFGPGTRLLVL.

CDR3 amino acids: CASSQGRGRKTEAFF. The CDR3 DNA reads TGTGCCAGCAGCCAGGGCAGGGGTCGGAAAACTGAAGCTTTCTTT. This rearrangement joins TRBV3-1 (or the pseudogene TRBV3-2) to TRBJ1-1; the D gene is possibly TRBD1 (6 bases). Germline V gene sequence: CDR1 LGHDT, CDR2 YNNKEL (reference sequence). The CDR3 length is 15 residues. With 3 bases removed from V and 5 bases from J, the gap between germline ends came to 16 bases.

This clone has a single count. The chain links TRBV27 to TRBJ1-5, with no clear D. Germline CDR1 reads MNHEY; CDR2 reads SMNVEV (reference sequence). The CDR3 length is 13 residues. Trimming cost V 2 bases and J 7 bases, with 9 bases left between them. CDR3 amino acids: CASSLEGQQPQHF. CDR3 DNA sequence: TGTGCCAGCAGTTTAGAGGGCCAACAGCCCCAGCATTTT.

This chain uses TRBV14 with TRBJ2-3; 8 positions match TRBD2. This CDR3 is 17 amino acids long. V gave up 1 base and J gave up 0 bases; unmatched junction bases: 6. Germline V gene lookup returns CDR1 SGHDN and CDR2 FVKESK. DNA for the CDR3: TGTGCCAGCAGCCAAGGCTCAGCGGGGGCTAGCACAGATACGCAGTATTTT. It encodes CASSQGSAGASTDTQYF. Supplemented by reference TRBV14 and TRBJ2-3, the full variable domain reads EAGVTQFPSHSVIEKGQTVTLRCDPISGHDNLYWYRRVMGKEIKFLLHFVKESKQDESGMPNNRFLAERTGGTYSTLKVQPAELEDSGVYFCASSQGSAGASTDTQYFGPGTRLTVL.

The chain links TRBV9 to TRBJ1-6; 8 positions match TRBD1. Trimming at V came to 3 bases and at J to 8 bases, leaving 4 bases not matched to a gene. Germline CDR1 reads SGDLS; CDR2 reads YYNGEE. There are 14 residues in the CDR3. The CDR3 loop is CASSETGVDSPLHF. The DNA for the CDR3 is TGTGCCAGCAGCGAGACAGGGGTAGATTCACCCCTCCACTTT.

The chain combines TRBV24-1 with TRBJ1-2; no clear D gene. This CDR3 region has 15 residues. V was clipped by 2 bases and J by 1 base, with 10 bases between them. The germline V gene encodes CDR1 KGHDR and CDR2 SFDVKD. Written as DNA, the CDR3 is TGTGCCACCAGTGATTACCCGGCGGATAACTATGGCTACACCTTC. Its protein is CATSDYPADNYGYTF.

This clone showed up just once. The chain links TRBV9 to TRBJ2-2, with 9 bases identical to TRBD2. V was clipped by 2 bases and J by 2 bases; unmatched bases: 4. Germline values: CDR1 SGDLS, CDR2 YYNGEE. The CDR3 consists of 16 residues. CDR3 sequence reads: CASSVMTSGNTGELFF. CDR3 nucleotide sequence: TGTGCCAGCAGCGTTATGACTAGCGGAAACACCGGGGAGCTGTTTTTT.

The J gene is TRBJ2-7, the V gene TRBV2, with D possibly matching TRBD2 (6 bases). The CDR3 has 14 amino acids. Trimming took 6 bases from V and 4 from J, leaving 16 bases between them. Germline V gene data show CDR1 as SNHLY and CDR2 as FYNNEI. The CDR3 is CASRKVGGFYEQYF. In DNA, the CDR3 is TGTGCCAGCAGGAAGGTGGGGGGATTTTACGAGCAGTACTTC.

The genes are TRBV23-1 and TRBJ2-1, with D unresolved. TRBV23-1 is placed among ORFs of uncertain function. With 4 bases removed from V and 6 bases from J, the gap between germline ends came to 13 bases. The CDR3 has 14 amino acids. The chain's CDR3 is CASSRPQVINEQFF. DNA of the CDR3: TGCGCCAGCAGTCGGCCACAAGTCATCAATGAGCAGTTCTTC.